This T cell receptor beta chain was found in a study of breast tumors, draining lymph nodes, adjacent tissues. Axillary draining lymph nodes of breast cancer patients supplied the node samples. This CDR3 is built from 15 residues. Trimming left V 6 bases short and J 6 bases short, with 18 bases between. Germline V gene data show CDR1 as MNHEY and CDR2 as SVGAGI. TCRdb fed the multiplex PCR reads into MiXCR, producing one record per CDR3 protein. The table records over 200,000 distinct CDR3 sequences, approximately 29% of them present only once. This clonotype occurred many times. The genes are TRBV6-5 and TRBJ2-1; D might be TRBD1 or TRBD2, each matching 5 bases. The sample comprised axillary lymph node tissue. The source of this sequence is a female donor with breast cancer. Some clones in this sample may be carry-over from other donors' samples. DNA of the CDR3: TGTGCCAGCAGACCCTCATCCGGGACCCTCAATGAGCAGTTCTTC. Protein sequence: CASRPSSGTLNEQFF.